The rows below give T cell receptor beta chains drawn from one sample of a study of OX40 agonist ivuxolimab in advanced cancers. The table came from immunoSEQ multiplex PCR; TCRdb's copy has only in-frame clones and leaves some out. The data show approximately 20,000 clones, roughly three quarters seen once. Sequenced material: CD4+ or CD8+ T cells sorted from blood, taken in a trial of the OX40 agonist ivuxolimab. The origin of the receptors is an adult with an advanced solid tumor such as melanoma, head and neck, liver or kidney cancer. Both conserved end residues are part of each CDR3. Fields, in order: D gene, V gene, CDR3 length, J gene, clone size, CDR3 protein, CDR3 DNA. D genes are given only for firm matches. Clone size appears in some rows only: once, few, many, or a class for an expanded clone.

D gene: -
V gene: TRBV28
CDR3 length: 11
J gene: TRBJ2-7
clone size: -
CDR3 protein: CASSPGYEQYF
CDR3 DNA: TGTGCCAGCAGCCCCGGATACGAGCAGTACTTC

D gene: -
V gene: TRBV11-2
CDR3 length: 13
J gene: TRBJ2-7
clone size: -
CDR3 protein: CASSLMGSYEQYF
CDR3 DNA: TGTGCCAGCAGCTTAATGGGGTCCTACGAGCAGTACTTC

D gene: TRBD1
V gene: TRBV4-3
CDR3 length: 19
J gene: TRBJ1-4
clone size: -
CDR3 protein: CASSQDLWDRGSPNEKLFF
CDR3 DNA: TGCGCCAGCAGCCAAGATCTTTGGGACAGGGGCTCCCCTAATGAAAAACTGTTTTTT

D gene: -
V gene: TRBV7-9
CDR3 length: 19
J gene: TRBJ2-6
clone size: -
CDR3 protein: CASSPGAGQGVTGANVLTF
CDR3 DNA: TGTGCCAGCAGCCCCGGGGCGGGGCAGGGAGTCACTGGGGCCAACGTCCTGACTTTC

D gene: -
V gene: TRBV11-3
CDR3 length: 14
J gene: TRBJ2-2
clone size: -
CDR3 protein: CASSPGANTGELFF
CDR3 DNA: TGTGCCAGCAGCCCTGGGGCCAACACCGGGGAGCTGTTTTTT

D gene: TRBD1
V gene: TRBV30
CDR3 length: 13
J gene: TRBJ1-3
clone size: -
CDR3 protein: CAWSGTAGNTIYF
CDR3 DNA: TGTGCCTGGAGCGGGACAGCTGGAAACACCATATATTTT

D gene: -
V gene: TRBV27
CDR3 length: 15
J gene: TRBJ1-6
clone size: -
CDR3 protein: CASILPGGPNSPLHF
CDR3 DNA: TGTGCCAGCATTTTGCCCGGGGGTCCTAATTCACCCCTCCACTTT

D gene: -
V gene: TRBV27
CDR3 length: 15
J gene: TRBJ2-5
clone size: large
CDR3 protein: CASSFLVGSQETQYF
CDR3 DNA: TGTGCCAGCAGCTTCTTGGTGGGATCTCAAGAGACCCAGTACTTC

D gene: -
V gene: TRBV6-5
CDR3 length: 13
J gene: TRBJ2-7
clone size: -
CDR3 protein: CASSYSRFREQYF
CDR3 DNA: TGTGCCAGCAGTTACTCGAGGTTTCGCGAGCAGTACTTC

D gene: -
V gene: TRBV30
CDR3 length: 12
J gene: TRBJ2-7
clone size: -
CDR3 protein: CAWNLDKGEQYF
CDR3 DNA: TGTGCCTGGAATTTGGACAAAGGCGAGCAGTACTTC

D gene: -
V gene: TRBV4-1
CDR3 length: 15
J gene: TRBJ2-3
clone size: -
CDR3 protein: CASSHETGRTDTQYF
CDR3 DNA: TGCGCCAGCAGCCATGAGACAGGACGCACAGATACGCAGTATTTT

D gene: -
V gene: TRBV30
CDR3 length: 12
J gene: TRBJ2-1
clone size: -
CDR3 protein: CASRTDYNEQFF
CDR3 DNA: TGTGCCTCCCGGACTGACTACAATGAGCAGTTCTTC

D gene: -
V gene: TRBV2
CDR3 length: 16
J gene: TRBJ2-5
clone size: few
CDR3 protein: CASSVGGTVVKETQYF
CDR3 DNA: TGTGCCAGCAGTGTGGGGGGGACAGTTGTTAAGGAGACCCAGTACTTC

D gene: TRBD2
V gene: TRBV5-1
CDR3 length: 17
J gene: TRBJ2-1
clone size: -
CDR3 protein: CASSSRLAGTSYNEQFF
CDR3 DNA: TGCGCCAGCAGCTCGCGCTTAGCGGGAACATCCTACAATGAGCAGTTCTTC

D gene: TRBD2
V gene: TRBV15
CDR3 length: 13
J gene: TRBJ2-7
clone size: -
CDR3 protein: CATGTSGMYEQYF
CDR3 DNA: TGTGCCACCGGGACTAGCGGGATGTACGAGCAGTACTTC

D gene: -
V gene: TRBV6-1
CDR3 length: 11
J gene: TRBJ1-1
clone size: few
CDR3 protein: CASSLGTEAFF
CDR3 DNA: TGTGCCAGCAGCCTGGGCACTGAAGCTTTCTTT

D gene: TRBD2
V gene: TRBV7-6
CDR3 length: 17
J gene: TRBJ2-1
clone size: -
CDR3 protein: CASSVISAGGPLNEQFF
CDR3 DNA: TGTGCCAGCAGCGTAATCTCAGCGGGAGGGCCCCTCAATGAGCAGTTCTTC

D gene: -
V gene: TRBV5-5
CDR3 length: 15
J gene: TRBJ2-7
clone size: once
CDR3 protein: CASSLPTGNPYEQYF
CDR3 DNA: TGTGCCAGCAGCTTGCCAACAGGGAACCCCTACGAGCAGTACTTC

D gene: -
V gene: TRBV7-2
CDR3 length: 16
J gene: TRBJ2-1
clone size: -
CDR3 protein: CASSLAPTARGNEQFF
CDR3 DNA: TGTGCCAGCAGCTTAGCACCGACGGCTAGGGGCAATGAGCAGTTCTTC

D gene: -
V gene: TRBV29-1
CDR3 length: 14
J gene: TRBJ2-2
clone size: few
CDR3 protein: CSVEHSSNTGELFF
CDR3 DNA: TGCAGCGTTGAACACAGCTCGAACACCGGGGAGCTGTTTTTT

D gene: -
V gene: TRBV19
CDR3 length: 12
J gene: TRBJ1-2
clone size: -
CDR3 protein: CASKSWPDGYTF
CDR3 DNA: TGTGCCAGTAAGAGTTGGCCGGATGGCTACACCTTC

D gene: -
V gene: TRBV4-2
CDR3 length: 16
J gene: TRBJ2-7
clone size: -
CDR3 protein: CASSPYYGGGDYEQYF
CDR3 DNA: TGTGCCAGCAGCCCCTATTACGGCGGGGGCGATTACGAGCAGTACTTC

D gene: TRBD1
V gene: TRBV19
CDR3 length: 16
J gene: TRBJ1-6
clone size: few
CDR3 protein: CASSLPKGDRDSPLHF
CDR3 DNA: TGTGCCAGTAGTTTACCAAAAGGGGACAGGGATTCACCCCTCCACTTT

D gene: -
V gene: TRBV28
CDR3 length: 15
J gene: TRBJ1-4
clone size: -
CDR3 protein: CASSLLKGDGEKLFF
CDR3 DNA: TGTGCCAGCAGTCTCCTCAAGGGGGATGGGGAAAAACTGTTTTTT

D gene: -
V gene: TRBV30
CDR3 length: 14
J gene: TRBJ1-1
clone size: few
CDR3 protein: CAWSATRMNTEAFF
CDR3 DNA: TGTGCCTGGAGTGCGACCCGCATGAACACTGAAGCTTTCTTT

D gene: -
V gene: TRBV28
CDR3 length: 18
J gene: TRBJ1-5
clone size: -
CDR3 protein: CASSRLRAGTGGNQPQHF
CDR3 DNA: -

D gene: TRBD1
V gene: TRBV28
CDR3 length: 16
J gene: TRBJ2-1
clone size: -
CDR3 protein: CASSFPGQGTFSEQFF
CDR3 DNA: TGTGCCAGCAGTTTTCCAGGACAGGGGACGTTCAGTGAGCAGTTCTTC

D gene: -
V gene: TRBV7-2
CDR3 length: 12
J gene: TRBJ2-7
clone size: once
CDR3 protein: CASSLDTYEQYF
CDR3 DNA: TGTGCCAGCAGCTTGGACACTTACGAGCAGTACTTC

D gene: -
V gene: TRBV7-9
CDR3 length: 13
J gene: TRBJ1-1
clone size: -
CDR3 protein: CASRLDSNTEAFF
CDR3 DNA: TGTGCCAGCAGGCTTGACAGTAACACTGAAGCTTTCTTT

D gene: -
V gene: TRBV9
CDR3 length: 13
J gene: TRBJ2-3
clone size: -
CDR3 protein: CASSVGGTDTQYF
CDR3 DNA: TGTGCCAGCAGCGTAGGAGGGACAGATACGCAGTATTTT

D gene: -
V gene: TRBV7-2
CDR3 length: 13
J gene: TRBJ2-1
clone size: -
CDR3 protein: CASSLIAYNEQFF
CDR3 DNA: TGTGCCAGCAGCTTAATAGCCTACAATGAGCAGTTCTTC

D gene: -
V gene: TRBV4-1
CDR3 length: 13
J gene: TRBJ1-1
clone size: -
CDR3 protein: CASSLRRATEAFF
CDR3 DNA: TGCGCCAGCAGCCTCCGGAGGGCCACTGAAGCTTTCTTT

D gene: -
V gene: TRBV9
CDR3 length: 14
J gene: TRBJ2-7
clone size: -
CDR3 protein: CASSVGAKSDEQYF
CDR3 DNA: TGTGCCAGCAGCGTAGGTGCAAAAAGCGACGAGCAGTACTTC

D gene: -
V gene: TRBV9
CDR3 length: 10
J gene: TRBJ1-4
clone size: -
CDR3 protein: CASSLEKLFF
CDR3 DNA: TGTGCCAGCAGCCTGGAAAAACTGTTTTTT

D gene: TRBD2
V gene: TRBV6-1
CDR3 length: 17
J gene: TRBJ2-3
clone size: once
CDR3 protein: CASSELPGRGGEDTQYF
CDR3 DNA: TGTGCCAGCAGTGAACTTCCAGGGCGGGGGGGTGAAGATACGCAGTATTTT

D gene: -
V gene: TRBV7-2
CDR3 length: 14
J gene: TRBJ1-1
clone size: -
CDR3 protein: CASSSAGRAVEAFF
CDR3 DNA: TGTGCCAGCAGCTCCGCCGGCAGGGCGGTTGAAGCTTTCTTT

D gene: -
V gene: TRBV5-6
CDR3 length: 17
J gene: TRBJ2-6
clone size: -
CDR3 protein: CASSPVRAGSGANVLTF
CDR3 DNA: TGTGCCAGCAGCCCGGTTAGAGCGGGCTCTGGGGCCAACGTCCTGACTTTC

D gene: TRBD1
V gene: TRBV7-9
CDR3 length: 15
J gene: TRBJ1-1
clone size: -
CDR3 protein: CASSPPTGQNTEAFF
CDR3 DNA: TGTGCCAGCAGCCCCCCGACAGGGCAGAACACTGAAGCTTTCTTT

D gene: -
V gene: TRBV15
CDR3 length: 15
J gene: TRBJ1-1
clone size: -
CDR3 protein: CATSGDRRMNTEAFF
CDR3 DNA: TGTGCCACCAGCGGGGATCGGCGGATGAACACTGAAGCTTTCTTT

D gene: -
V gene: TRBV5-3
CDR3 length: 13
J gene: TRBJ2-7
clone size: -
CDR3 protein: CASTTWGAYEQYF
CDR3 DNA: TGTGCCAGCACCACCTGGGGAGCCTACGAGCAGTACTTC

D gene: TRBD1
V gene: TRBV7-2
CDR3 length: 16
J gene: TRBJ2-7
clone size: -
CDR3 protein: CASSSRPEGTGDEQYF
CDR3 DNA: TGTGCCAGCAGCTCGAGGCCCGAGGGGACAGGGGACGAGCAGTACTTC